Below are 21 T cell receptor beta chains sequenced from a single sample in a study of HIV-infected patients and healthy controls. About 540 ng RNA was reverse transcribed with alpha and beta constant-region primers. Each of the alpha and beta chains got its own library through chain-specific third strand synthesis with indices. One entry per CDR3 protein results from TCRdb running MiXCR on the 5' RACE reads. The sample has some 20,000 distinct CDR3 sequences, 8.5% to 9% seen once. Follow-up blood was drawn about 14 weeks, roughly three months, after antiretroviral therapy began. All unsorted peripheral T cells were captured because whole blood was used without fractionation. The sample in question was blood, obtained during antiretroviral therapy. These receptors originate from an adult with HIV infection.

In its sample, this clonotype was seen many times. This rearrangement joins TRBV27 to TRBJ1-3; D remains ambiguous. V was pared by 6 bases and J by 3 bases, with 18 bases between. There are 16 residues in the CDR3. Germline V gives CDR1 MNHEY, CDR2 SMNVEV (reference sequence). DNA of the CDR3: TGTGCCAGCAGACCGACCAAGGGTGTGAGTGGAAACACCATATATTTT. Translation: CASRPTKGVSGNTIYF.

The chain has TRBV5-1 and TRBJ2-7, with D possibly TRBD1 on 6 matching bases. The V end was cut by 1 base, the J end by 3 bases, with 26 bases between. The CDR3 is 19 residues long. Looked up from germline, CDR1 is SGHRS and CDR2 is YFSETQ. The CDR3 is CASSLLGGLSRTEFYEQYF. As DNA, the CDR3 is TGCGCCAGCAGCTTGCTTGGGGGCCTTTCGAGGACTGAGTTCTACGAGCAGTACTTC.

This clonotype was seen ten or more times. V gene TRBV20-1 combines with J gene TRBJ2-1; 11 positions match TRBD2. The germline V gene has CDR1 DFQATT and CDR2 SNEGSKA (reference sequence). This CDR3 is 14 amino acids long. V lost 6 bases to trimming and J lost 6 bases; unmatched junction nucleotides: 7. The CDR3 is CSATTSGKGNEQFF. DNA for the CDR3: TGCAGTGCCACGACTAGCGGGAAGGGCAATGAGCAGTTCTTC.

This clonotype was observed many times. The V call is TRBV29-1, the J call TRBJ2-5, with TRBD1 identical over 7 bases. The CDR3 covers 13 residues. Germline CDR1 is SQVTM and CDR2 is ANQGSEA. V dropped 6 bases and J dropped 1; count of bases not matched to a gene: 5. The CDR3 coding sequence is TGCAGCGTCTGGGACAGTCCCCAAGAGACCCAGTACTTC. It codes for CSVWDSPQETQYF.

This clonotype was seen ten or more times. The chain employs TRBV4-1 and TRBJ2-1; D is uncertain. The germline V gene has CDR1 MGHRA and CDR2 YSYEKL. The CDR3 is made up of 13 amino acids. With 1 base removed from V and 5 bases from J, the gap between germline ends came to 6 bases. The CDR3 bases are TGCGCCAGCAGCCAAGCGCCCAACAATGAGCAGTTCTTC. This encodes CASSQAPNNEQFF.

This clonotype has at least ten counts. This sequence joins TRBV5-6 and TRBJ2-3; D assignment may be TRBD1 or TRBD2 (5 bases each). The CDR3 spans 15 residues. Germline V gene data show CDR1 as SGHDT and CDR2 as YYEEEE. Trimming took 2 bases from V and 0 from J, leaving 10 bases between them. For the CDR3, the DNA is TGTGCCAGCAGCTTACCGGGACGCAGCACAGATACGCAGTATTTT. As protein: CASSLPGRSTDTQYF.

This clonotype occurred many times. The rearrangement links TRBV20-1 to TRBJ2-3, with a weak D call TRBD1 (5 bases). The CDR3 length is 16 residues. V gave up 0 bases and J gave up 1 base, with 14 bases separating them. Germline CDR1 is DFQATT and CDR2 is SNEGSKA (reference sequence). DNA for the CDR3: TGCAGTGCTAGAGATGGATGGGGCACCCGCACAGATACGCAGTATTTT. This translates into CSARDGWGTRTDTQYF.

This clonotype has ten or more counts. The rearrangement links TRBV10-1 to TRBJ1-4; D ambiguous. There are 13 residues in the CDR3. CDR1 WNHNN and CDR2 SYGVQD come from the germline V gene (reference sequence). The V end was cut by 8 bases, the J end by 0 bases, with 7 bases between. CDR3 protein: CASRGSTNEKLFF. The CDR3 nucleotides are TGCGCCAGCCGAGGGTCAACTAATGAAAAACTGTTTTTT.

The chain employs TRBV7-9 and TRBJ1-1; the D gene is possibly TRBD1 (5 bases). This CDR3 comprises 14 residues. The germline V gene has CDR1 SEHNR and CDR2 FQNEAQ (reference sequence). V was clipped by 2 bases and J by 5 bases, with 12 bases between them. CDR3 protein: CASSLTGAYTEAFF. The CDR3, as DNA: TGTGCCAGCAGCTTAACCGGGGCATATACTGAAGCTTTCTTT.

This clonotype was seen ten or more times. J is TRBJ1-2 and V is TRBV2; D may be TRBD1 (6 bases). Germline loops: CDR1 SNHLY, CDR2 FYNNEI. Trimming removed 4 bases at V and 6 bases at J, with 9 bases between. The CDR3 spans 12 residues. CDR3 nucleotide sequence: TGTGCCAGCAGTGCCAGGGGCCATGGCTACACCTTC. It yields the protein CASSARGHGYTF.

This clonotype occurred many times. V usage is TRBV4-1 and J usage is TRBJ2-3; 8 bases fit TRBD2. CDR3 length: 14 amino acids. Per germline, CDR1 MGHRA and CDR2 YSYEKL. V lost 6 bases to trimming and J lost 0 bases; unmatched junction nucleotides: 2. The chain's CDR3 is CASSPSGSTDTQYF. CDR3 bases: TGCGCCAGCAGTCCTAGCGGGAGCACAGATACGCAGTATTTT.

In this sample, this clonotype turned up many times. The CDR3 protein is CASSYSTSGHHISAYEQYF. In nucleotides, the CDR3 is TGTGCCAGCAGTTACTCGACTAGCGGGCACCATATAAGCGCCTACGAGCAGTACTTC. V usage is TRBV6-2 or TRBV6-3 and J usage is TRBJ2-7, with TRBD2 matching over 10 bases. Trimming at V came to 0 bases and at J to 2 bases, leaving 13 bases not matched to a gene. The CDR3 is made up of 19 amino acids. The V gene's germline CDR1 is MNHEY and CDR2 SVGEGT.

This clonotype has at least ten counts. The chain joins TRBV28 to TRBJ2-3, with D perhaps TRBD1 (5 bases). The CDR3 covers 11 residues. Trimming removed 5 bases at V and 8 bases at J, with 8 bases between. CDR1 and CDR2 (germline): MDHEN, SYDVKM. For the CDR3, the DNA is TGTGCCAGCAGTCTTAGGGGTACGCAGTATTTT. It specifies CASSLRGTQYF. Based on the CDR3 plus reference TRBV28 and TRBJ2-3, the full variable domain is DVKVTQSSRYLVKRTGEKVFLECVQDMDHENMFWYRQDPGLGLRLIYFSYDVKMKEKGDIPEGYSVSREKKERFSLILESASTNQTSMYLCASSLRGTQYFGPGTRLTVL.

The chain uses TRBV11-3 and TRBJ2-3, with 7 bases matching TRBD2. V lost 5 bases, J lost 1 base, and 6 bases stayed unmatched. Germline CDR1 reads SGHNT; CDR2 reads YENEEA. CDR3 length: 15 residues. The CDR3 region is CASSPLGGGTDTQYF. In nucleotides, the CDR3 is TGTGCCAGCAGCCCCCTGGGGGGGGGCACAGATACGCAGTATTTT.

This clonotype was counted ten times or more. The rearrangement links TRBV19 to TRBJ1-2; D unresolved. Looked up from germline, CDR1 is LNHDA and CDR2 is SQIVND (reference sequence). The CDR3 contains 11 residues. Trimming pared 6 bases from V and 4 bases from J, leaving 6 bases between. CDR3 in amino acids: CASSESYGYTF. The CDR3 coding sequence is TGTGCCAGTAGCGAGAGCTATGGCTACACCTTC.

The sample holds many counts of this clonotype. The junction differs from germline at one of its ends, possibly a read error. V and J are TRBV12-3 or TRBV12-4 and TRBJ1-1; D perhaps matches TRBD1 (5 bases). The CDR3 extends over 14 amino acids. CDR3 DNA sequence: TGTGCCAGCAGTATAGCCGTGGACACCGAGGAAGCTTTCTTT. Encoded protein: CASSIAVDTEEAFF.

This clonotype has a count of ten or more. The chain employs TRBV29-1 and TRBJ2-1; D might be TRBD1 or TRBD2, each matching 6 bases. Looked up from germline, CDR1 is SQVTM and CDR2 is ANQGSEA. Trimming stripped 6 bases from V and 4 bases from J, with 16 bases between. The CDR3 is 14 residues long. The CDR3 protein is CSVAVGGGYNEQFF. CDR3 bases: TGCAGCGTCGCCGTTGGAGGGGGGTACAATGAGCAGTTCTTC.

Ten or more counts support this clonotype. The rearrangement links TRBV6-5 to TRBJ2-1; D is unresolved. Trimming removed 5 bases at V and 7 bases at J, with 6 bases between. CDR1 MNHEY and CDR2 SVGAGI come from the germline V gene. The CDR3 contains 11 residues. The CDR3 sequence: CASSRSNEQFF. The CDR3 nucleotides are TGTGCCAGCAGTCGTAGTAATGAGCAGTTCTTC.

The gene calls are TRBV28 and TRBJ1-5, with no clear D. In germline, CDR1 is MDHEN, CDR2 SYDVKM. V was pared by 3 bases and J by 3 bases, with 15 bases between. CDR3 size: 16 residues. DNA of the CDR3: TGTGCCAGCAGTTTGAAGAGGGTCTACGTCAATCAGCCCCAGCATTTT. It yields the protein CASSLKRVYVNQPQHF. Full variable domain (missing parts from reference TRBV28 and TRBJ1-5): DVKVTQSSRYLVKRTGEKVFLECVQDMDHENMFWYRQDPGLGLRLIYFSYDVKMKEKGDIPEGYSVSREKKERFSLILESASTNQTSMYLCASSLKRVYVNQPQHFGDGTRLSIL.

The chain recombines TRBV7-2 with TRBJ2-5, with D perhaps matching TRBD1 (6 bases). This CDR3 has 15 amino acids. The germline V gene encodes CDR1 SGHTA and CDR2 FQGNSA. Trimming stripped 6 bases from V and 4 bases from J, with 18 bases between. CDR3 nucleotides: TGTGCCAGCAGTTTGGGGTGGGACACGCGAGAGACCCAGTACTTC. It encodes CASSLGWDTRETQYF.

On this clonotype itself: The junction and the germline gene differ at one end; a read error may be behind it. The gene calls are TRBV19 and TRBJ1-1; no clear D gene. The CDR3 length is 17 residues. CDR1 and CDR2 from the germline V gene are LNHDA and SQIVND (reference sequence). The CDR3 reads CAGSIDRSRAANTEAFF. The CDR3 region has the DNA TGTGCCGGTAGTATAGATAGGTCGAGGGCGGCGAACACTGAAGCTTTCTTT.